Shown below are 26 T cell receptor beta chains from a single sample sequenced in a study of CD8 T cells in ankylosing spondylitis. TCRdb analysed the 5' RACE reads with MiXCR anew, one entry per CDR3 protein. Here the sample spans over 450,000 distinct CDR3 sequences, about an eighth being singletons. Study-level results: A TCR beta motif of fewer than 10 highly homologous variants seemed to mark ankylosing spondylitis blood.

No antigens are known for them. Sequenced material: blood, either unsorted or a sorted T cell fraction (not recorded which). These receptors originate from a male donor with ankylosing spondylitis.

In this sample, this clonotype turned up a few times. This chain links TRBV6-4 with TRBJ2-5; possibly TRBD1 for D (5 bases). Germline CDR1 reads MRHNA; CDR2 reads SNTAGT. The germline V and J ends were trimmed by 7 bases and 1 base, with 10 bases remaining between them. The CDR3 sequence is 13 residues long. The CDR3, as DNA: TGTGCCAGCAAAGGACACCCCCAAGAGACCCAGTACTTC. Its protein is CASKGHPQETQYF.

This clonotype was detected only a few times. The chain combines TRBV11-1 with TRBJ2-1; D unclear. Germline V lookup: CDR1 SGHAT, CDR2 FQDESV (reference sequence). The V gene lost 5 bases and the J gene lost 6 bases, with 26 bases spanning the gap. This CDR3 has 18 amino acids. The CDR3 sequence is CASSPPPRQAYNANEQFF. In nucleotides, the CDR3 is TGTGCCAGCAGCCCCCCCCCGCGGCAGGCCTACAATGCCAATGAGCAGTTCTTC.

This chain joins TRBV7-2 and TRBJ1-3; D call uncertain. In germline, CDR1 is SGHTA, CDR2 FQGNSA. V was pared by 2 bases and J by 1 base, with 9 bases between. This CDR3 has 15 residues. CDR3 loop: CASSLLVGSGNTIYF. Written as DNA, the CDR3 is TGTGCCAGCAGCTTATTGGTAGGGTCTGGAAACACCATATATTTT.

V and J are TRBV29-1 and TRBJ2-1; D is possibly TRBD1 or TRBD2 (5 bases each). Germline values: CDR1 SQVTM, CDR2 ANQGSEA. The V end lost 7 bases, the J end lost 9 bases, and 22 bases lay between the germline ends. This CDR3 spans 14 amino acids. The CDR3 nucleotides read TGCAGCGCCGATTCCGGGACGGCGATCACTGAGCAGTTCTTC. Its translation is CSADSGTAITEQFF.

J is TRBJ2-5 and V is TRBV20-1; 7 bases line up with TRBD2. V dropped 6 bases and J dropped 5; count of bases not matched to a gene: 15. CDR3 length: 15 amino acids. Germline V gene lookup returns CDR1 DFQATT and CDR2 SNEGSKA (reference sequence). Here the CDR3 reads CSAPAGASADETQYF. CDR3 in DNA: TGCAGTGCCCCGGCGGGAGCCTCCGCCGATGAGACCCAGTACTTC.

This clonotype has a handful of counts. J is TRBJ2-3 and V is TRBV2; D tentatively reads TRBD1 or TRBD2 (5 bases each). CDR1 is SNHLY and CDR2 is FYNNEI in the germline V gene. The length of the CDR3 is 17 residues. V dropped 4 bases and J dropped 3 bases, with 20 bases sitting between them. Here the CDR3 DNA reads TGTGCCAGCAGTGGGGGCTCGGGACCCGTGGGAACAGATACGCAGTATTTT. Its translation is CASSGGSGPVGTDTQYF. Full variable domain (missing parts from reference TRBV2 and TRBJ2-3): EPEVTQTPSHQVTQMGQEVILRCVPISNHLYFYWYRQILGQKVEFLVSFYNNEISEKSEIFDDQFSVERPDGSNFTLKIRSTKLEDSAMYFCASSGGSGPVGTDTQYFGPGTRLTVL.

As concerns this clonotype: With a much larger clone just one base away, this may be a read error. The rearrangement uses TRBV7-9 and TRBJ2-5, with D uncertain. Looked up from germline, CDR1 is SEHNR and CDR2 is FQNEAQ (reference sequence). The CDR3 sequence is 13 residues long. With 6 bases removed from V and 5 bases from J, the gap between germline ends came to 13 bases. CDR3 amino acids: CASRYRNGETQYF. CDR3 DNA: TGTGCCAGCAGGTATAGGAACGGGGAGACCCAGTACTTC.

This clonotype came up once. The CDR3 is CSASPLAEHYEQYV. CDR3 DNA sequence: TGCAGTGCTAGTCCACTAGCGGAGCACTACGAGCAGTACGTC. The V gene is TRBV20-1, the J gene TRBJ2-7; 8 bases are shared with TRBD2. Germline trimming cut 3 bases from V and 3 bases from J; bases unmatched to any gene: 7. CDR1 and CDR2 (germline): DFQATT, SNEGSKA (reference sequence). The CDR3 contains 14 residues.

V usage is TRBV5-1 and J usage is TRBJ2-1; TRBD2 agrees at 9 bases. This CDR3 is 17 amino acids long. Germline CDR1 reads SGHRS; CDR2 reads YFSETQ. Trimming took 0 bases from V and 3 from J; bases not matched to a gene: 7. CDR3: CASSLVSGGFYYNEQFF. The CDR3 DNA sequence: TGCGCCAGCAGCTTGGTTAGCGGGGGTTTCTACTACAATGAGCAGTTCTTC.

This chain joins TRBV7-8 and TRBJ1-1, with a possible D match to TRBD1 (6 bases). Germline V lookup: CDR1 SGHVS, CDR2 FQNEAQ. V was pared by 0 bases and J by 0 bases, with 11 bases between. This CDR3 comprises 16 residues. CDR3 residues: CASSLANREMNTEAFF. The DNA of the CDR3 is TGTGCCAGCAGCTTAGCTAACAGGGAAATGAACACTGAAGCTTTCTTT.

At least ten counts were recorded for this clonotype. The CDR3 loop is CASSISGTSSPMDEQFF. For the CDR3, the DNA is TGCGCCAGCAGCATATCCGGGACTAGCTCCCCAATGGATGAGCAGTTCTTC. This chain links TRBV5-1 with TRBJ2-1; 9 bases are a match to TRBD2. CDR1 is SGHRS and CDR2 is YFSETQ in the germline V gene. This CDR3 contains 17 residues. V lost 4 bases, J lost 8 bases, and 16 bases stayed unmatched.

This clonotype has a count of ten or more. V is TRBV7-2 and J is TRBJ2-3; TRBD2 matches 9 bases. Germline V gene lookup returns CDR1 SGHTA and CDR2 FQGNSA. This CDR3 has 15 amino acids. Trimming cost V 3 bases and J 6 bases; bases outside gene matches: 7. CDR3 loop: CASSFAAGGLDTQYF. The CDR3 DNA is TGTGCCAGCAGCTTCGCCGCGGGAGGGCTGGATACGCAGTATTTT. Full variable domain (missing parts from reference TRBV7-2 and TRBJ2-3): GAGVSQSPSNKVTEKGKDVELRCDPISGHTALYWYRQSLGQGLEFLIYFQGNSAPDKSGLPSDRFSAERTGGSVSTLTIQRTQQEDSAVYLCASSFAAGGLDTQYFGPGTRLTVL.

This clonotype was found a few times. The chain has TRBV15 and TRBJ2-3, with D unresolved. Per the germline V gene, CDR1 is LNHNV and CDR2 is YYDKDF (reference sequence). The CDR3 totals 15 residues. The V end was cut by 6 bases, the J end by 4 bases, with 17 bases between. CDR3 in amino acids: CATRGDRGGADTQYF. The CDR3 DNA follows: TGTGCCACCAGAGGTGATCGAGGCGGCGCAGATACGCAGTATTTT.

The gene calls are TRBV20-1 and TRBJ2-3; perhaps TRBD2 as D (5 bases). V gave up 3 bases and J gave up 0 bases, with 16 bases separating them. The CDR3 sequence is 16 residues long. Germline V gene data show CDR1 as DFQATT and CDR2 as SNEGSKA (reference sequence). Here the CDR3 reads CSARDWRLTSTDTQYF. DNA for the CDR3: TGCAGTGCTAGGGACTGGAGGCTTACTAGCACAGATACGCAGTATTTT.

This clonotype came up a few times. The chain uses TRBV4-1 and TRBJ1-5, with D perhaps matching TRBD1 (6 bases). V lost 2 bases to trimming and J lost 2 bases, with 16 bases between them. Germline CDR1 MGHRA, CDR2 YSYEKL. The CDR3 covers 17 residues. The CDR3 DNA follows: TGCGCCAGCAGCCAACATTGGGACACCATGGGCAATCAGCCCCAGCATTTT. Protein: CASSQHWDTMGNQPQHF.

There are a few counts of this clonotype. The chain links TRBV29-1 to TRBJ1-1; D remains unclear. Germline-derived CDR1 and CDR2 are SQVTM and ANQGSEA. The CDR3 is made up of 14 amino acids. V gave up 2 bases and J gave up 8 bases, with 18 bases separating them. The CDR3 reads CSVELRSSEYEAFF. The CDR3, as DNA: TGCAGCGTTGAACTGCGGAGCAGTGAATACGAAGCTTTCTTT.

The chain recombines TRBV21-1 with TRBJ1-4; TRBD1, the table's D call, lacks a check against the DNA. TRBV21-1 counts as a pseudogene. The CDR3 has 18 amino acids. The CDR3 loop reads CASSKWGRGRATNEKLFF. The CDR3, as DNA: TGTGCCAGCAGCAAATGGGGCAGGGGCAGGGCAACTAATGAAAAACTGTTTTTT.

The CDR3: CATRDGGSPDNEQFF. The CDR3 coding sequence is TGTGCCACCCGGGATGGGGGGTCCCCTGACAATGAGCAGTTCTTC. V and J are TRBV7-9 and TRBJ2-1; tentatively, D is TRBD2 (6 bases). Germline V CDR1 and CDR2: SEHNR, FQNEAQ (reference sequence). V was pared by 10 bases and J by 5 bases, with 21 bases between. This CDR3 has 15 amino acids.

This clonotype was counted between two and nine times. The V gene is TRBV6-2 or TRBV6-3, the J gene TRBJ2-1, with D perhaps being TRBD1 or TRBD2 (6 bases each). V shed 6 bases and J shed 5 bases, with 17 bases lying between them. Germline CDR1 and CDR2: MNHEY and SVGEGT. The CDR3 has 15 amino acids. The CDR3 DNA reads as TGTGCCAGCAGCCATAGGGGGGTCACCAACAATGAGCAGTTCTTC. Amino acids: CASSHRGVTNNEQFF.

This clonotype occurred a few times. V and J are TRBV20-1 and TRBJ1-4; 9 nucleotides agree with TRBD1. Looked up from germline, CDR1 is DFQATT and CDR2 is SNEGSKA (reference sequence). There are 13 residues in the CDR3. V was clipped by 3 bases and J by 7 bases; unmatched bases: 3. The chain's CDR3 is CSARDRGFEKLFF. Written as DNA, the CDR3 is TGCAGTGCTAGGGACAGGGGTTTTGAAAAACTGTTTTTT.

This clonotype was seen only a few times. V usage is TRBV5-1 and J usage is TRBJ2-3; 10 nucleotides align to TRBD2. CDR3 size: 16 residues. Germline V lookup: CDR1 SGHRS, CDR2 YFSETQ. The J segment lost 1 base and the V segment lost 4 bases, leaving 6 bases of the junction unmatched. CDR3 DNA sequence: TGCGCCAGCAGCCAGAAGCGGGAGGGCGGCACAGATACGCAGTATTTT. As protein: CASSQKREGGTDTQYF.

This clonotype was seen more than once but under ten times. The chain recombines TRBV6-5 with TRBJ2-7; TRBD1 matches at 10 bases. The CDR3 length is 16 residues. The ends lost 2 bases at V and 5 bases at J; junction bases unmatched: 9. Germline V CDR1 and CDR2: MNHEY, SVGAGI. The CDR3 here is CASSYGTGALSNEQYV. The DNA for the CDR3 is TGTGCCAGCAGTTACGGGACAGGGGCCCTTTCGAACGAGCAGTACGTC.

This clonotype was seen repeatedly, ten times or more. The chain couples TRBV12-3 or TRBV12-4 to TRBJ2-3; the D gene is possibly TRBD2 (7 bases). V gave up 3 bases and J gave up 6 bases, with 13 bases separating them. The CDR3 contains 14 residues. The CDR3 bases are TGTGCCAGCAGTTTCCGGCGGGGGCAGGATACGCAGTATTTT. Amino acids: CASSFRRGQDTQYF.

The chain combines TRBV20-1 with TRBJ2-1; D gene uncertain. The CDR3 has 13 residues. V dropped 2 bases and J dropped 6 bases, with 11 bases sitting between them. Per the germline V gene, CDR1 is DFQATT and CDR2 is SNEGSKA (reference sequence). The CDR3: CSARKPQINEQFF. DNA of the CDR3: TGCAGTGCTAGAAAGCCACAGATCAATGAGCAGTTCTTC.

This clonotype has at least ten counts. The DNA of the CDR3 is TGTGCCAGCAGTTCCCGGGGTATCGATGAGCAGTTCTTC. As protein: CASSSRGIDEQFF. The chain recombines TRBV12-3 or TRBV12-4 with TRBJ2-1, with D possibly TRBD2 on 5 matching bases. V lost 4 bases to trimming and J lost 8 bases, with 12 bases between them. The CDR3 totals 13 residues.

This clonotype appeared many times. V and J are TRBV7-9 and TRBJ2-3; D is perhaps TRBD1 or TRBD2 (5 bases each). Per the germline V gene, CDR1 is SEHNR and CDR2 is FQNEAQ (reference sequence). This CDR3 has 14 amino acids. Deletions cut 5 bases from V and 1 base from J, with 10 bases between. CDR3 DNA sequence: TGTGCCAGCAGCCTCCGGGACGGCACAGATACGCAGTATTTT. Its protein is CASSLRDGTDTQYF.